This T cell receptor beta chain was captured in a study of T cell changes during pregnancy in multiple sclerosis. Produced via immunoSEQ multiplex PCR; TCRdb's table is partial and in-frame only. The sample holds tens of thousands of clones, roughly 93% seen once. This CDR3 comprises 16 residues. CDR1 and CDR2 from the germline V gene are LNHNV and YYDKDF (reference sequence). V trimming: 0 bases; J trimming: 7 bases; junction bases outside the gene matches: 9. V usage is TRBV15 and J usage is TRBJ2-1; 7 positions match TRBD1. Specimen: peripheral blood, collected in the second trimester of pregnancy. The TCR comes from a female donor with multiple sclerosis, enrolled in a pregnancy study. The CDR3 DNA reads as TGTGCCACCAGCAGAGAGAGACAGGGAGTAGAAAATGAGCAGTTCTTC. This sequence encodes CATSRERQGVENEQFF.